A selection of T cell receptor beta chains follows, all from one sample in a study of a mutant IDH1 vaccine in newly diagnosed glioma. TCRdb keeps only in-frame clones here, not all; method: immunoSEQ multiplex PCR. The sample shows 45,000 to 60,000 clones, roughly 73% of them seen only once. No antigens are known for them. Material: PBMCs, obtained from a glioma patient whose treatment included an IDH1 peptide vaccine. The receptors were gathered from a man aged 45 to 65 with glioma. Both conserved end residues are part of each CDR3. The order of the fields is J gene, D gene, V gene, clone size, CDR3 protein, CDR3 DNA. A D gene is named only where the DNA matches it firmly. Size is omitted from some rows. Given values are once, few, many or a class for expanded clones.

TRBJ1-1	-	TRBV5-6	-	CASSFLNTEAFF	TGTGCCAGCAGCTTTCTTAACACTGAAGCTTTCTTT
TRBJ2-2	-	TRBV14	-	CASSEFSGATGELFF	TGTGCCAGCAGCGAGTTTTCGGGGGCCACCGGGGAGCTGTTTTTT
TRBJ2-2	TRBD2	TRBV9	-	CASSVDSGGRWELFF	TGTGCCAGCAGCGTAGACAGCGGGGGGCGGTGGGAGCTGTTTTTT
TRBJ2-3	TRBD1	TRBV19	-	CASGQGITDTQYF	TGTGCCAGTGGACAGGGGATCACAGATACGCAGTATTTT
TRBJ2-1	-	TRBV6-6	-	CASSYTGYNEQFF	TGTGCCAGCAGTTATACCGGATACAATGAGCAGTTCTTC
TRBJ1-5	-	TRBV19	-	CASSLSLDQPQHF	TGTGCCAGTAGTTTGAGCTTGGACCAGCCCCAGCATTTT
TRBJ2-2	-	TRBV6-5	-	CASKLTGELFF	TGTGCCAGCAAATTAACCGGGGAGCTGTTTTTT
TRBJ1-5	-	TRBV5-5	-	CASSLVRAGQPQHF	TGTGCCAGCAGCTTGGTAAGGGCTGGTCAGCCCCAGCATTTT
TRBJ2-1	-	TRBV19	-	CASSGDSYNEQFF	TGTGCCAGTAGTGGGGACTCCTACAATGAGCAGTTCTTC
TRBJ2-7	-	TRBV7-9	-	CASSLNRVGEQYF	TGTGCCAGCAGCTTGAACAGGGTGGGAGAGCAGTACTTC
TRBJ1-2	TRBD1	TRBV4-3	-	CASSPQQGEHYGYTF	TGCGCCAGCAGCCCTCAACAGGGGGAGCACTATGGCTACACCTTC
TRBJ1-2	-	TRBV9	once	CASSSLTLGNGYTF	TGTGCCAGCAGCTCCCTAACCCTGGGAAATGGCTACACCTTC
TRBJ1-3	TRBD1	TRBV10-2	-	CASSELDRDSGNTIYF	TGCGCCAGCAGTGAGCTGGACAGGGATTCTGGAAACACCATATATTTT
TRBJ2-7	-	TRBV5-1	few	CASSQGSGSSYEQYF	TGCGCCAGCAGCCAAGGGAGCGGATCCTCCTACGAGCAGTACTTC
TRBJ2-1	TRBD2	TRBV11-3	-	CASSPRTSGLYNEQFF	TGTGCCAGCAGCCCTAGGACTAGCGGACTTTACAATGAGCAGTTCTTC
TRBJ1-6	-	TRBV6-5	-	CASSSTHSYNSPLHF	TGTGCCAGCAGTTCAACCCACTCCTATAATTCACCCCTCCACTTT